The sequence of this T cell receptor (beta chain) was determined in a study of cytomegalovirus exposure and HLA in healthy donors. PCR was performed using 60 Vbeta and 13 Jbeta primers. Original analysis: Around 10 million of the roughly 77 million unique TCR beta chains counted in a later analysis were shared. Measured with immunoSEQ multiplex PCR; TCRdb has only the in-frame clones, and not every one. Clone size and the V and J calls come from that table; the DNA yielded D and trimming. The table has some 190,000 clones, around 90% seen once. This clone has just one count. The CDR3 has 12 residues. Germline lookup yields CDR1 MDHEN and CDR2 SYDVKM. V lost 7 bases, J lost 2 bases, and 9 bases lay in between.

This clonotype was obtained from a boy aged 2 to 10 in good health and CMV-seronegative. The specimen sequenced was PBMCs. J is TRBJ2-7 and V is TRBV28, with D uncertain. As DNA, the CDR3 is TGTGCCAGCACGACGAGGACCTACGAGCAGTACTTC. It is translated as CASTTRTYEQYF. The complete variable domain, with remaining parts taken from reference TRBV28 and TRBJ2-7, reads DVKVTQSSRYLVKRTGEKVFLECVQDMDHENMFWYRQDPGLGLRLIYFSYDVKMKEKGDIPEGYSVSREKKERFSLILESASTNQTSMYLCASTTRTYEQYFGPGTRLTVT.